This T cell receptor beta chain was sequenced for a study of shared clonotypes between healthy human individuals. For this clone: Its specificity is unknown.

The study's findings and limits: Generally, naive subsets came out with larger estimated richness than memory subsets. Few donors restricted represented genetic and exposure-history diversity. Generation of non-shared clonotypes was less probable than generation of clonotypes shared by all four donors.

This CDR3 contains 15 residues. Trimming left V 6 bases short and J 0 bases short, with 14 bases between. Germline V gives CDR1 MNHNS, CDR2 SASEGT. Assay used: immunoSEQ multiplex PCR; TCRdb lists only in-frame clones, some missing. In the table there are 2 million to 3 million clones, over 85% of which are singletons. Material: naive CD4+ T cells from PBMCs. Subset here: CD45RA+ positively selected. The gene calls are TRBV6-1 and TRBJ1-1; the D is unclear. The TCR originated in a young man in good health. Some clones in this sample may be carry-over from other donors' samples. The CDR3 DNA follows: TGTGCCAGCAGGTTGGAGGTTTGGATGAACACTGAAGCTTTCTTT. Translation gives CASRLEVWMNTEAFF.